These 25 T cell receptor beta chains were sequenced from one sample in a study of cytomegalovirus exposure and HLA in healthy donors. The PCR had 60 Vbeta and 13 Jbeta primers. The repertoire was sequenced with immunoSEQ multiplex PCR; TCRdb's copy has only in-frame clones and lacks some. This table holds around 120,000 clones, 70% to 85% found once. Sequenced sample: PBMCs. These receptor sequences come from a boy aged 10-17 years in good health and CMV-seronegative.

CDR3 sequence: CASSDPLTGTSHNEQFF. The CDR3 nucleotides are TGTGCCAGCAGTGACCCCCTCACCGGGACTAGTCACAATGAGCAGTTCTTC. V gene TRBV2 combines with J gene TRBJ2-1, with 8 bases fitting TRBD2. The CDR3 has 17 residues. The V segment lost 3 bases and the J segment 5 bases; nucleotides outside the gene matches: 12. CDR1 and CDR2 from the germline V gene are SNHLY and FYNNEI.

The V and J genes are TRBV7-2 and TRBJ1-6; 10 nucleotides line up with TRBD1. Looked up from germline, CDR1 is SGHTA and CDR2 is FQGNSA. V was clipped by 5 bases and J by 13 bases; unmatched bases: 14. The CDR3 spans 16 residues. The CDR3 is CASSPAGTGVRTPLHF. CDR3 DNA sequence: TGTGCCAGCAGCCCTGCCGGGACAGGGGTGAGGACCCCCCTCCACTTT.

CDR3 nucleotide sequence: TGCGCCAGCAGCCAAGCAGGGGAAGAGACCCAGTACTTC. Protein: CASSQAGEETQYF. This rearrangement joins TRBV4-3 to TRBJ2-5; a possible D gene is TRBD1 (6 bases). CDR3 length: 13 residues. Between the trimmed V and J ends, which lost 1 base and 3 bases, there was a span of 6 bases. Looked up from germline, CDR1 is LGHNA and CDR2 is YSLEER.

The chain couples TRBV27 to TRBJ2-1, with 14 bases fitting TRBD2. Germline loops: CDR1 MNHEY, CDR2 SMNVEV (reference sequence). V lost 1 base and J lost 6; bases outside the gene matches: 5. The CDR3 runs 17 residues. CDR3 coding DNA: TGTGCCAGCAGTTTATTGACTAGCGGGGGGGCCGTCAATGAGCAGTTCTTC. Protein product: CASSLLTSGGAVNEQFF.

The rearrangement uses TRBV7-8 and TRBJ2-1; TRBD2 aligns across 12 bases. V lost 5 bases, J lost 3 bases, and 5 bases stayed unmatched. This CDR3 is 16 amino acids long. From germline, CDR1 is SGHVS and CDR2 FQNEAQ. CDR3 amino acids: CASSRRLAGDYNEQFF. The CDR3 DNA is TGTGCCAGCAGCCGGAGACTAGCGGGGGACTACAATGAGCAGTTCTTC.

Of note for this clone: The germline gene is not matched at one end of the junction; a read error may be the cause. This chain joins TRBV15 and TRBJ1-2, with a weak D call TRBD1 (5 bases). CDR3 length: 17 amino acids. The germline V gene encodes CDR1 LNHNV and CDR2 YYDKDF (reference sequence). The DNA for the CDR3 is TGTGCCACCACATCCGGACATCAGGCAACTCGCGGCTATGGCTACCCCTTC. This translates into CATTSGHQATRGYGYPF.

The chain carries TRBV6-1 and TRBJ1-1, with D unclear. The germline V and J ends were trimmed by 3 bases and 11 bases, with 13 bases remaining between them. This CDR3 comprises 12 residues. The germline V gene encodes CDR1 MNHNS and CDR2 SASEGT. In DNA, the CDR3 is TGTGCCAGCAGTGACTCAGGCCCTGGCGCTTTCTTT. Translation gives CASSDSGPGAFF.

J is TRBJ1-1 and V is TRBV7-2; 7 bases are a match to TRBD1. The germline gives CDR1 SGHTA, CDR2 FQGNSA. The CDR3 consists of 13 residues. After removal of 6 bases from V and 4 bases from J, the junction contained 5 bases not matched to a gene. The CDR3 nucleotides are TGTGCCAGCAGGGTCACAGGGGTCACTGAAGCTTTCTTT. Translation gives CASRVTGVTEAFF.

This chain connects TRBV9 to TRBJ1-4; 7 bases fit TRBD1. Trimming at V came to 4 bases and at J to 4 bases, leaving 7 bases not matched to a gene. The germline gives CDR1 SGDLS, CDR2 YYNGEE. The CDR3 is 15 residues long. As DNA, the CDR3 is TGTGCCAGCAGCCCATTCGGGACAGATAATGAAAAACTGTTTTTT. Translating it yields CASSPFGTDNEKLFF.

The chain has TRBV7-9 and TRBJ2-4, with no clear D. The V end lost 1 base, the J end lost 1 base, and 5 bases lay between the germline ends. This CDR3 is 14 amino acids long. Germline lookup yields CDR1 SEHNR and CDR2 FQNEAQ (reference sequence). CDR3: CASSLEAAKNIQYF. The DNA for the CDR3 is TGTGCCAGCAGCTTAGAAGCGGCCAAAAACATTCAGTACTTC. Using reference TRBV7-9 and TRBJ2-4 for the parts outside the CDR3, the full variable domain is DTGVSQNPRHKITKRGQNVTFRCDPISEHNRLYWYRQTLGQGPEFLTYFQNEAQLEKSRLLSDRFSAERPKGSFSTLEIQRTEQGDSAMYLCASSLEAAKNIQYFGAGTRLSVL.

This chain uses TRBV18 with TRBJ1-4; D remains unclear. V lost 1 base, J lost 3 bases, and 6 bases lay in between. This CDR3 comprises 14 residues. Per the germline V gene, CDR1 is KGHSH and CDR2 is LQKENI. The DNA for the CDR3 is TGTGCCAGCTCACCACGAGAGTCTAATGAAAAACTGTTTTTT. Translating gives CASSPRESNEKLFF.

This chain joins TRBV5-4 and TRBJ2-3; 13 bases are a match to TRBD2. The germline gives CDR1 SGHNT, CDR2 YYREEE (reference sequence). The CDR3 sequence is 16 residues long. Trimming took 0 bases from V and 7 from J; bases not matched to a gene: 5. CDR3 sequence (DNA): TGTGCCAGCAGCTTGGCCGGGGGACTAGCGGGACATACGCAGTATTTT. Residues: CASSLAGGLAGHTQYF.

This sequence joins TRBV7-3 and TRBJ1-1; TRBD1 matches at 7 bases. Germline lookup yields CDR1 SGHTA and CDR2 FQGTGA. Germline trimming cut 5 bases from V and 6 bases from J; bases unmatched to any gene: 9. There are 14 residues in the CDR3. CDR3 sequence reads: CASSASTGSAEAFF. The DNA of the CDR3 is TGTGCCAGCAGCGCGTCGACAGGGTCTGCTGAAGCTTTCTTT.

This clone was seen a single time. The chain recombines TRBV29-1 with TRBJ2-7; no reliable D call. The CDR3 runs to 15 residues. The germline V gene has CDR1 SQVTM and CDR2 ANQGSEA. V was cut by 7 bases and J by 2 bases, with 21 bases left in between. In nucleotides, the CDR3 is TGCAGCGCTGCCCCTACCCTCGGGTTACCCTACGAGCAGTACTTC. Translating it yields CSAAPTLGLPYEQYF.

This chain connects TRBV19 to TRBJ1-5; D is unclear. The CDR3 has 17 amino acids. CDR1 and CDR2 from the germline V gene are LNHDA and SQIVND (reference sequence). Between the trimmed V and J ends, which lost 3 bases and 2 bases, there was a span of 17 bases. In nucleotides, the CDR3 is TGTGCCAGTAGTATCCCGGGGTCGTTTGACGGCAATCAGCCCCAGCATTTT. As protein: CASSIPGSFDGNQPQHF.

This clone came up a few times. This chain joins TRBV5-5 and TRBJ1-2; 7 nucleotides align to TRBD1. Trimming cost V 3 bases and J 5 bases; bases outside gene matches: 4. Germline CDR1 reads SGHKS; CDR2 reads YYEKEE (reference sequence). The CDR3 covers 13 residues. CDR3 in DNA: TGTGCCAGCAGCTCCAGGGGGACTTATGGCTACACCTTC. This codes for CASSSRGTYGYTF.

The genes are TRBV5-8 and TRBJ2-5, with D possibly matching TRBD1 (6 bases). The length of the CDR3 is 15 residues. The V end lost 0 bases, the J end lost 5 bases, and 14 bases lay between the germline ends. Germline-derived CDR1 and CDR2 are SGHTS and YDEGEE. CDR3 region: CASSLDPGADETQYF. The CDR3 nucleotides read TGTGCCAGCAGCTTGGATCCAGGGGCTGATGAGACCCAGTACTTC.

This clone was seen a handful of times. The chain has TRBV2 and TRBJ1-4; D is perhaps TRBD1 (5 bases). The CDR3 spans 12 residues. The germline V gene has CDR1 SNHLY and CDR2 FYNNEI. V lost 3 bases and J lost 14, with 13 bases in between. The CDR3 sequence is CASSEGGVGLFF. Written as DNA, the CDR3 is TGTGCCAGCAGTGAGGGAGGGGTAGGGCTGTTTTTT.

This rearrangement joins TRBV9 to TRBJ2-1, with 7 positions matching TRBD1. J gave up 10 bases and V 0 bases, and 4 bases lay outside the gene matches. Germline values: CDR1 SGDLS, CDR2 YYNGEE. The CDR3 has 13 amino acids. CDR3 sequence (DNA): TGTGCCAGCAGCGTAGACAGGGGAAACGAGCAGTTCTTC. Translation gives CASSVDRGNEQFF.

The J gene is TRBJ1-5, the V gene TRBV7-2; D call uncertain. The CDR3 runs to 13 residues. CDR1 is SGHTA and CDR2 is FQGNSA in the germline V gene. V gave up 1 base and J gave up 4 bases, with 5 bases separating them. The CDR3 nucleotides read TGTGCCAGCAGCTTAGGTCCAAATCAGCCCCAGCATTTT. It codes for CASSLGPNQPQHF.

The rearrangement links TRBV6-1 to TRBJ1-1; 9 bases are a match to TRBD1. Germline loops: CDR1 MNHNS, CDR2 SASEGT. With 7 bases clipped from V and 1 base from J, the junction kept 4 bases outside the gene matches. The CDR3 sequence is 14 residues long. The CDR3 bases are TGTGCCAGCAACCCGACAGGGGGGAACACTGAAGCTTTCTTT. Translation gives CASNPTGGNTEAFF.

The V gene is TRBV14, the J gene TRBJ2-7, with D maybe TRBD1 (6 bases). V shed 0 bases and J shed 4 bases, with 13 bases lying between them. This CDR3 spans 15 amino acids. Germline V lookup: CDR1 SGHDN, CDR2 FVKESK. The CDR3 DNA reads TGTGCCAGCAGCCAAGACGGAGACAGGAGATACGAGCAGTACTTC. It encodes CASSQDGDRRYEQYF.

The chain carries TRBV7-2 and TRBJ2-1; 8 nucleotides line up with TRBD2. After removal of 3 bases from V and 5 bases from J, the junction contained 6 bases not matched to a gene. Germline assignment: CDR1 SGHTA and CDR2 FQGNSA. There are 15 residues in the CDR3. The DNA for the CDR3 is TGTGCCAGCAGCTTCTCGGGGGGGCCCCACAATGAGCAGTTCTTC. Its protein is CASSFSGGPHNEQFF.

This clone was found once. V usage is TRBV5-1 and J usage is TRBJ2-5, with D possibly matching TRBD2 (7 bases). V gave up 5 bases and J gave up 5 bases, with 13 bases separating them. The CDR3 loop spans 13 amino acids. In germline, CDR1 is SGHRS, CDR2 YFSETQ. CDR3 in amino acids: CASSRGAGETQYF. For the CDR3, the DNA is TGCGCCAGCAGTCGGGGGGCTGGGGAGACCCAGTACTTC.

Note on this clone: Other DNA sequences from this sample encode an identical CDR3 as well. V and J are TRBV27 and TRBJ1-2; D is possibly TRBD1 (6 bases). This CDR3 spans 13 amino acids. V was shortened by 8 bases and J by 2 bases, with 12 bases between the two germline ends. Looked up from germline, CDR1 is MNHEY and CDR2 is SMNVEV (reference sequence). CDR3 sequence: CASSLTGNYGYTF. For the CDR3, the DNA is TGTGCCAGCTCCTTAACAGGGAACTATGGCTACACCTTC.